The clone carrying this T cell receptor (beta chain) was seen a handful of times. The CDR3 sequence is 10 residues long. Per germline, CDR1 DFQATT and CDR2 SNEGSKA (reference sequence). V dropped 2 bases and J dropped 8 bases, with 4 bases sitting between them. During its preparation, the TCRbeta library received unique molecular identifiers. TCRdb passed the PCR reads through MiXCR, listing each CDR3 protein once. The table has about 540,000 distinct CDR3 sequences, 15% to 20% seen once. This sample is part of a study of T-cell reconstitution after alpha-beta-depleted transplantation in children. This TCR came from a human donor who donated a stem cell graft to a child with acute lymphoblastic leukemia. The source was PBMCs from the stem cell graft donor, collected from the stem cell graft. The J gene is TRBJ2-4, the V gene TRBV20-1, with no clear D. The CDR3 DNA is TGCAGTGCTAGATGGGACATTCAGTACTTC. Translated: CSARWDIQYF.